Presented here are 32 T cell receptor beta chains from one specimen sequenced in a study of human T cells and chemical hapten exposure. From the RACE reads, TCRdb called clonotypes with MiXCR, one entry per CDR3 protein. The repertoire holds 350,000 to 400,000 distinct CDR3 sequences, with roughly 4.6% as singletons. Time point: pre-sensitization, week 0. The treatment denotes: therapeutic diphenylcyclopropenone sensitization with weekly scalp DPC. This specimen was whole blood, taken in connection with sensitization to the hapten diphenylcyclopropenone (DPC). These receptors came from a woman aged 50 to 60 with alopecia areata. Some clones in this sample may be carry-over from other donors' samples.

This rearrangement joins TRBV11-2 to TRBJ2-3; D remains unclear. CDR1 is SGHAT, CDR2 FQNNGV, per germline. V lost 1 base, J lost 4 bases, and 12 bases lay in between. This CDR3 is 15 amino acids long. CDR3 residues: CASSLGSIGPDTQYF. Written as DNA, the CDR3 is TGTGCCAGCAGCTTAGGCTCAATAGGCCCAGATACGCAGTATTTT. The whole variable domain, filled in from reference TRBV11-2 and TRBJ2-3, reads EAGVAQSPRYKIIEKRQSVAFWCNPISGHATLYWYQQILGQGPKLLIQFQNNGVVDDSQLPKDRFSAERLKGVDSTLKIQPAKLEDSAVYLCASSLGSIGPDTQYFGPGTRLTVL.

The gene calls are TRBV20-1 and TRBJ2-3; no clear D. Germline-derived CDR1 and CDR2 are DFQATT and SNEGSKA (reference sequence). Trimming took off 3 bases at V and 4 bases at J, with 14 bases between the two ends. This CDR3 region has 14 residues. The DNA of the CDR3 is TGCAGTGCTAGGGACCCCGATAAGCCAGATACGCAGTATTTT. Its translation is CSARDPDKPDTQYF.

This clonotype came up many times. This chain connects TRBV20-1 to TRBJ2-3, with D possibly being TRBD1 or TRBD2 (5 bases each). Per germline, CDR1 DFQATT and CDR2 SNEGSKA (reference sequence). The CDR3 spans 15 residues. V lost 0 bases and J lost 5, with 15 bases in between. Here the CDR3 DNA reads TGCAGTGCTAGAGATCCGGGGCTAATCGGAGATACGCAGTATTTT. Translated: CSARDPGLIGDTQYF.

This clonotype was counted at least ten times. The CDR3: CASSFKGELFF. The CDR3 region has the DNA TGTGCCAGCAGTTTTAAGGGGGAGCTGTTTTTT. The chain links TRBV28 to TRBJ2-2; D unresolved. V shed 3 bases and J shed 8 bases, with 4 bases lying between them. Germline V gene lookup returns CDR1 MDHEN and CDR2 SYDVKM. The CDR3 spans 11 residues.

The sample holds many counts of this clonotype. The rearrangement joins TRBV7-9 to TRBJ1-4; no clear D gene. Deletions cut 6 bases from V and 11 bases from J, with 16 bases between. This CDR3 is 13 amino acids long. CDR1 is SEHNR and CDR2 is FQNEAQ in the germline V gene (reference sequence). CDR3: CASRLDSTGKLFF. CDR3 sequence (DNA): TGTGCCAGCAGACTGGACTCAACTGGGAAACTGTTTTTT.

The chain has TRBV12-3 or TRBV12-4 and TRBJ2-3, with TRBD2 identical over 7 bases. The CDR3 runs 15 residues. The V and J ends lost 1 base and 2 bases, in that order; junction bases with no gene match: 3. The CDR3 region has the DNA TGTGCCAGCAGTTTAGGTAGCGGGTACACAGATACGCAGTATTTT. Its translation is CASSLGSGYTDTQYF.

This clonotype has at least ten counts. The J gene is TRBJ1-2, the V gene TRBV5-8, with TRBD1 as a possible D gene (6 bases). The CDR3 is made up of 16 amino acids. Trimming cost V 4 bases and J 4 bases, with 20 bases left between them. The germline gives CDR1 SGHTS, CDR2 YDEGEE. CDR3 region: CASSHRRGGEGYGYTF. CDR3 bases: TGTGCCAGCAGCCACCGTCGAGGGGGAGAGGGCTATGGCTACACCTTC.

The CDR3 DNA sequence: TGCAGTGCTAGAGGAGGGGGCACGAACACTGAAGCTTTCTTT. As protein: CSARGGGTNTEAFF. This chain links TRBV20-1 with TRBJ1-1; 7 bases match TRBD1. This CDR3 has 14 residues. Germline V gene lookup returns CDR1 DFQATT and CDR2 SNEGSKA (reference sequence). After removal of 1 base from V and 1 base from J, the junction contained 3 bases not matched to a gene.

CDR3 sequence (DNA): TGTGCCAGCAATATCGGGGGGGCCGGGAGAACAGATACGCAGTATTTT. Its translation: CASNIGGAGRTDTQYF. The genes are TRBV6-6 and TRBJ2-3, with 8 nucleotides matching TRBD2. Germline CDR1 MNHNY, CDR2 SVGAGI (reference sequence). The CDR3 is made up of 16 amino acids. The V and J ends lost 7 bases and 3 bases, in that order; junction bases with no gene match: 12.

The chain joins TRBV28 to TRBJ1-5; D remains ambiguous. Trimming took off 1 base at V and 7 bases at J, with 8 bases between the two ends. The CDR3 is 13 residues long. Germline CDR1 is MDHEN and CDR2 is SYDVKM. CDR3: CASSLSGKQPQHF. In DNA, the CDR3 is TGTGCCAGCAGTTTATCGGGGAAACAGCCCCAGCATTTT.

This clonotype was counted many times. This sequence joins TRBV6-5 and TRBJ2-1; 7 bases are a match to TRBD2. This CDR3 region has 16 residues. The V segment lost 3 bases and the J segment 0 bases; nucleotides outside the gene matches: 5. CDR1 is MNHEY, CDR2 SVGAGI, per germline. The CDR3 bases are TGTGCCAGCAGTTATAGGCGCGGGAGCTCCTACAATGAGCAGTTCTTC. This gives the protein CASSYRRGSSYNEQFF.

This rearrangement joins TRBV20-1 to TRBJ1-2; 10 bases fit TRBD1. From germline, CDR1 is DFQATT and CDR2 SNEGSKA (reference sequence). The CDR3 has 14 amino acids. Trimming took 6 bases from V and 7 from J; bases not matched to a gene: 11. DNA for the CDR3: TGCAGTGCCCGATCCGGGACAGGGGTCTGTGGCTACACCTTC. This encodes CSARSGTGVCGYTF.

This clonotype was seen a handful of times. The chain employs TRBV2 and TRBJ2-4, with unresolved D. V gave up 8 bases and J gave up 8 bases, with 13 bases separating them. CDR1 SNHLY and CDR2 FYNNEI come from the germline V gene. This CDR3 has 12 amino acids. CDR3 DNA: TGTGCCAGCCTGCTGGGTGGGGACATTCAGTACTTC. It yields the protein CASLLGGDIQYF.

In this sample, this clonotype turned up a few times. The chain uses TRBV5-1 and TRBJ2-7, with D maybe TRBD1 (6 bases). Germline V gives CDR1 SGHRS, CDR2 YFSETQ. The V gene lost 3 bases and the J gene lost 6 bases, with 19 bases spanning the gap. The CDR3 has 15 amino acids. CDR3 coding DNA: TGCGCCAGCAGCTCGGACCCTACAGGGACGGGCGAGCAGTACTTC. Protein: CASSSDPTGTGEQYF.

This clonotype showed up many times. V is TRBV5-8 and J is TRBJ2-3; TRBD1 or TRBD2 may be the D gene (6 bases each). This CDR3 contains 15 residues. V lost 0 bases to trimming and J lost 3 bases, with 11 bases between them. CDR1 is SGHTS and CDR2 is YDEGEE in the germline V gene. The CDR3 region has the DNA TGTGCCAGCAGCTTGGAGGGGGGCCGGACAGATACGCAGTATTTT. This gives the protein CASSLEGGRTDTQYF.

This clonotype was counted ten times or more. CDR3 DNA sequence: TGTGCCACCAGTGGACTAGCGGGAAGCACCGGGGAGCTGTTTTTT. It codes for CATSGLAGSTGELFF. The chain recombines TRBV24-1 with TRBJ2-2, with 11 bases fitting TRBD2. V lost 5 bases to trimming and J lost 4 bases; unmatched junction nucleotides: 2. The CDR3 totals 15 residues. Germline-derived CDR1 and CDR2 are KGHDR and SFDVKD.

This clonotype was seen more than once but under ten times. The V call is TRBV12-3 or TRBV12-4, the J call TRBJ1-5; D remains ambiguous. The CDR3 runs 13 residues. Trimming took 6 bases from V and 5 from J, leaving 11 bases between them. The CDR3 spells CASSPDGYQPQHF. The CDR3 nucleotides are TGTGCCAGCAGCCCCGACGGGTATCAGCCCCAGCATTTT.

This clonotype was picked up many times. The chain has TRBV20-1 and TRBJ2-5; weak D call: TRBD1 (5 bases). In germline, CDR1 is DFQATT, CDR2 SNEGSKA (reference sequence). The CDR3 is 14 residues long. Deletions cut 6 bases from V and 0 bases from J, with 14 bases between. CDR3 bases: TGCAGTGCGAGACAGCCTGGCTACCAAGAGACCCAGTACTTC. The encoded protein is CSARQPGYQETQYF.

This clonotype appeared many times. At one boundary the junction diverges from the germline segment, which might be a read error. The chain has TRBV9 and TRBJ2-7; 12 bases match TRBD2. The CDR3 spans 14 residues. The germline CDR1 and CDR2 sequences are SGDLS and YYNGEE. CDR3 nucleotide sequence: TGTGCCGGCAGCCTACTAGCGGGAGGCGCCGAGCAGTACTTC. This gives the protein CAGSLLAGGAEQYF.

The chain carries TRBV5-6 and TRBJ2-3, with D possibly matching TRBD1 (6 bases). Per germline, CDR1 SGHDT and CDR2 YYEEEE. The germline V and J ends were trimmed by 3 bases and 1 base, with 12 bases remaining between them. The CDR3 covers 15 residues. CDR3 protein: CASSSGADGTDTQYF. The CDR3 region has the DNA TGTGCCAGCAGCTCAGGGGCGGATGGCACAGATACGCAGTATTTT.

CDR3 protein: CASGSRGNEQFF. CDR3 DNA: TGTGCTAGTGGTTCCAGGGGAAATGAGCAGTTCTTC. The chain combines TRBV12-5 with TRBJ2-1, with D possibly being TRBD1 (6 bases). Looked up from germline, CDR1 is LGHNT and CDR2 is FRNRAP. V lost 4 bases and J lost 7, with 8 bases in between. The CDR3 runs to 12 residues.

This chain links TRBV5-5 with TRBJ2-2, with D possibly matching TRBD1 (6 bases). Germline V gene sequence: CDR1 SGHKS, CDR2 YYEKEE (reference sequence). The length of the CDR3 is 15 residues. With 0 bases removed from V and 6 bases from J, the gap between germline ends came to 12 bases. The CDR3 loop is CASSLGAGAPGELFF. The CDR3 coding sequence is TGTGCCAGCAGCTTGGGGGCAGGGGCCCCCGGGGAGCTGTTTTTT.

The chain combines TRBV20-1 with TRBJ1-3; no reliable D call. The V gene's germline CDR1 is DFQATT and CDR2 SNEGSKA (reference sequence). Trimming pared 2 bases from V and 4 bases from J, leaving 12 bases between. The CDR3 has 14 residues. CDR3: CSARSWISGNTIYF. The CDR3 coding sequence is TGCAGTGCTAGAAGCTGGATATCGGGAAACACCATATATTTT.

This clonotype was observed a handful of times. This chain links TRBV5-4 with TRBJ1-2; D gene unclear. V shed 0 bases and J shed 4 bases, with 10 bases lying between them. The CDR3 runs to 14 residues. Germline CDR1 is SGHNT and CDR2 is YYREEE (reference sequence). This CDR3 is CASSLAGLPYGYTF. CDR3 nucleotide sequence: TGTGCCAGCAGCTTGGCCGGCCTCCCCTATGGCTACACCTTC.

This clonotype was counted at least ten times. This chain connects TRBV6-4 to TRBJ2-3, with 8 bases lining up with TRBD2. The CDR3 extends over 15 amino acids. CDR1 is MRHNA, CDR2 SNTAGT, per germline. Germline trimming cut 3 bases from V and 4 bases from J; bases unmatched to any gene: 6. The CDR3 region is CASSESGGLSDTQYF. The CDR3, as DNA: TGTGCCAGCAGTGAAAGCGGGGGCCTTTCAGATACGCAGTATTTT.

This clonotype was observed a few times. The V call is TRBV6-5, the J call TRBJ1-3; TRBD1 aligns across 10 bases. The V segment lost 4 bases and the J segment 0 bases; nucleotides outside the gene matches: 6. CDR3 size: 17 residues. Germline CDR1 and CDR2: MNHEY and SVGAGI. The CDR3 here is CASSFGTGATSGNTIYF. In nucleotides, the CDR3 is TGTGCCAGCAGTTTTGGGACAGGGGCAACCTCTGGAAACACCATATATTTT.

The rearrangement joins TRBV27 to TRBJ1-2; D is unresolved. CDR3 length: 16 amino acids. The germline V gene has CDR1 MNHEY and CDR2 SMNVEV (reference sequence). Trimming left V 0 bases short and J 2 bases short, with 13 bases between. The CDR3 spells CASSLSSFTANYGYTF. The CDR3 DNA reads as TGTGCCAGCAGTTTATCGAGTTTTACGGCGAACTATGGCTACACCTTC.

The table lists this clonotype with many counts. The DNA of the CDR3 is TGCAGTGCTAGAAGCGCGGGACAGGGGATGACTGATGGCTACACCTTC. Residues: CSARSAGQGMTDGYTF. The chain links TRBV20-1 to TRBJ1-2, with TRBD1 matching 10 bases. The V and J ends lost 2 bases and 6 bases, in that order; junction bases with no gene match: 12. The germline V gene encodes CDR1 DFQATT and CDR2 SNEGSKA (reference sequence). The CDR3 sequence is 16 residues long.

This clonotype was found many times. The chain links TRBV29-1 to TRBJ2-1; no definite D call. Trimming pared 0 bases from V and 5 bases from J, leaving 11 bases between. The length of the CDR3 is 14 residues. Germline V gene data show CDR1 as SQVTM and CDR2 as ANQGSEA. The CDR3 reads CSVEDRVAHNEQFF. The CDR3 coding sequence is TGCAGCGTTGAAGATCGGGTAGCCCACAATGAGCAGTTCTTC.

This clonotype was found many times. The chain employs TRBV7-2 and TRBJ2-3; 12 nucleotides line up with TRBD2. Germline values: CDR1 SGHTA, CDR2 FQGNSA. V was clipped by 1 base and J by 3 bases; unmatched bases: 8. The CDR3 runs to 18 residues. CDR3 coding DNA: TGTGCCAGCAGCTTAGGGGTTGGGGGGACTAGCGGGACAGATACGCAGTATTTT. Translated, it gives CASSLGVGGTSGTDTQYF.

This clonotype was observed at least ten times. J is TRBJ2-1 and V is TRBV4-2, with 8 nucleotides matching TRBD2. Per germline, CDR1 LGHNA and CDR2 YNFKEQ. The trim removed 4 bases at V and 2 bases at J, leaving 10 bases unmatched. The CDR3 extends over 17 amino acids. The CDR3 protein is CASSPVGSGVTYNEQFF. Here the CDR3 DNA reads TGTGCCAGCAGCCCTGTTGGTAGCGGGGTTACCTACAATGAGCAGTTCTTC.

This clonotype was recorded at least ten times. This chain connects TRBV7-2 to TRBJ2-1; 8 nucleotides align to TRBD2. V shed 1 base, J shed 12 bases, and the junction held 5 bases outside the gene matches. The CDR3 extends over 13 amino acids. The V gene's germline CDR1 is SGHTA and CDR2 FQGNSA. The CDR3 DNA is TGTGCCAGCAGCTTAGGTGGTAGCGGGGTGCAGTTCTTC. Its protein product is CASSLGGSGVQFF.